Detailed here is one T cell receptor (beta chain). Participants spanned ages about 18 to 90 years and resided in about 24 US areas. The data were taken from a study of blood T cell repertoires in COVID-19. Whole-study context: The analysed material was cDNA or gDNA that came from T cells, B-cell-depleted T cells, or PBMCs.

Sequencing used immunoSEQ multiplex PCR; TCRdb keeps in-frame clones, though not all of them. This sample yields 430,000 or so clones, of which 88% are seen a single time; less than 2% belongs to the top ten. Germline-derived CDR1 and CDR2 are SGHTA and FQGNSA. Trimming shortened V by 5 bases and J by 0 bases, and 11 bases separated the two germline ends. This CDR3 contains 15 residues. The chain is built from TRBV7-2 and TRBJ1-3; D gene uncertain. The sample taken for sequencing was PBMCs or T cells enriched from blood (not recorded which). This clonotype was sampled from a woman between 35 and 50 years old who had recovered from COVID-19. The CDR3 coding sequence is TGTGCCAGCAGCCCAATATTACTCTCTGGAAACACCATATATTTT. Translation gives CASSPILLSGNTIYF.